This is a list of T cell receptor beta chains from one sample in a study of vaccination and CD4 T cells after COVID-19. TCRdb re-called the PCR reads through MiXCR, storing one row per CDR3 protein. The sample has over 20,000 distinct CDR3 sequences, about 30% seen once. Their antigens are not known. This sample comprised CD4+ T cells from blood, cultured in vitro, obtained about 7 months after SARS-CoV-2 vaccination. Receptors were obtained from a human donor who had recovered from COVID-19. CDR3s include the opening cysteine and the closing phenylalanine or tryptophan. A D gene is named only where the DNA matches it firmly. Part of the rows lack a size; the others show once, few, many or a class for expanded clones.

clone_size	d_call	v_call	j_call	cdr3_aa	cdr3_nt
-	-	TRBV2	TRBJ1-5	CASRAISNQPQHF	TGTGCCAGCAGAGCCATTAGCAATCAGCCCCAGCATTTT
-	TRBD2	TRBV20-1	TRBJ2-1	CSASSRAGEAYNEQFF	TGCAGTGCTAGTTCCCGGGCGGGAGAGGCCTACAATGAGCAGTTCTTC
-	TRBD2	TRBV20-1	TRBJ2-1	CSAKGLAGLSWGEQFF	TGCAGTGCAAAAGGACTAGCTGGCCTCTCCTGGGGGGAGCAGTTCTTC
-	-	TRBV5-1	TRBJ1-1	CASSFGGTEAFF	TGCGCCAGCAGCTTCGGGGGAACTGAAGCTTTCTTT
-	-	TRBV20-1	TRBJ1-5	CSARDLGQASNQPQHF	TGCAGTGCTAGAGATTTGGGCCAGGCAAGCAATCAGCCCCAGCATTTT
-	-	TRBV28	TRBJ2-7	CASKKQGSSYEQYF	TGTGCCAGCAAGAAACAGGGTAGCTCCTACGAGCAGTACTTC
-	-	TRBV4-2	TRBJ2-7	CASSQVGRGHASYEQYF	TGTGCCAGCAGCCAAGTAGGTCGCGGGCACGCCTCCTACGAGCAGTACTTC
-	-	TRBV20-1	TRBJ1-2	CSATIAPNYGYTF	TGCAGTGCTACGATTGCCCCAAACTATGGCTACACCTTC
many	TRBD2	TRBV7-9	TRBJ2-7	CASSWTSGRAVGSYEQYF	TGTGCCAGCAGCTGGACTAGCGGGAGGGCCGTGGGATCCTACGAGCAGTACTTC
few	TRBD2	TRBV7-8	TRBJ2-7	CASSWRLAGVGEQYF	TGTGCCAGCAGCTGGAGACTAGCGGGAGTTGGTGAGCAGTACTTC
few	-	TRBV6-5	TRBJ2-1	CASSSTASLTRQFF	TGTGCCAGCAGTTCGACGGCTAGCTTGACGCGGCAGTTCTTC
-	-	TRBV6-1	TRBJ1-1	CASRQGRWTEAFF	TGTGCCAGCAGGCAAGGGAGGTGGACTGAAGCTTTCTTT
few	-	TRBV20-1	TRBJ1-5	CSARDSGGTFNQPQHF	TGCAGTGCTAGGGATTCGGGGGGGACCTTTAATCAGCCCCAGCATTTT
-	TRBD1	TRBV7-9	TRBJ1-2	CASRETGSYGYTF	TGTGCCAGCAGGGAGACAGGGTCCTATGGCTACACCTTC
once	TRBD2	TRBV29-1	TRBJ2-1	CSVAGLGNEQFF	TGCAGCGTTGCGGGACTAGGAAATGAGCAGTTCTTC
few	-	TRBV28	TRBJ2-7	CASSLVSGGDGSYEQYF	TGTGCCAGCAGTTTGGTTTCGGGTGGGGACGGATCCTACGAGCAGTACTTC
medium-sized	-	TRBV7-2	TRBJ2-5	CASSSRSRLETQYF	TGTGCCAGCAGCTCCCGGAGTAGGCTAGAGACCCAGTACTTC
-	-	TRBV10-3	TRBJ2-5	CAISESGSFVETQYF	TGTGCCATCAGTGAGTCGGGGTCTTTCGTGGAGACCCAGTACTTC
-	-	TRBV7-7	TRBJ2-2	CASSFAQGGYTGELFF	TGTGCTAGCAGCTTTGCTCAGGGAGGATACACCGGGGAGCTGTTTTTT
-	-	TRBV2	TRBJ1-1	CASRDTNTEAFF	TGTGCCAGCCGGGACACGAACACTGAAGCTTTCTTT
large	TRBD2	TRBV7-8	TRBJ2-5	CASSSQGLATETQYF	TGTGCCAGCAGCTCCCAGGGACTAGCTACGGAGACCCAGTACTTC
few	TRBD1	TRBV7-2	TRBJ2-1	CASSSQQGSGLYNEQFF	TGTGCCAGCAGCTCCCAACAGGGGAGCGGACTGTACAATGAGCAGTTCTTC
few	TRBD2	TRBV4-3	TRBJ2-7	CASSLGTSGGYEQYF	TGCGCCAGCAGCCTCGGGACTAGCGGGGGATACGAGCAGTACTTC
-	-	TRBV5-4	TRBJ1-2	CASGMPGGTTPGTF	TGTGCCAGCGGAATGCCTGGCGGGACCACACCGGGCACCTTC
-	-	TRBV15	TRBJ2-3	CATSSWGRRTDTQYF	TGTGCCACCAGCAGTTGGGGGAGACGTACAGATACGCAGTATTTT
-	-	TRBV7-3	TRBJ2-5	CASSLTAGAGETQYF	TGTGCCAGCAGCTTAACGGCGGGGGCGGGGGAGACCCAGTACTTC
-	TRBD1	TRBV23-1	TRBJ2-5	CASSHPPGRGQGVRETQYF	TGCGCCAGCAGTCACCCCCCGGGCCGTGGACAGGGGGTTCGGGAGACCCAGTACTTC
-	TRBD2	TRBV7-3	TRBJ2-1	CASSRGLAGGGWYNEQFF	TGTGCCAGCAGCCGAGGACTAGCGGGAGGTGGGTGGTACAATGAGCAGTTCTTC
few	TRBD2	TRBV7-2	TRBJ2-1	CASSSLGRGSLNEQFF	TGTGCCAGCAGCTCCTTGGGCCGCGGGAGTTTGAATGAGCAGTTCTTC